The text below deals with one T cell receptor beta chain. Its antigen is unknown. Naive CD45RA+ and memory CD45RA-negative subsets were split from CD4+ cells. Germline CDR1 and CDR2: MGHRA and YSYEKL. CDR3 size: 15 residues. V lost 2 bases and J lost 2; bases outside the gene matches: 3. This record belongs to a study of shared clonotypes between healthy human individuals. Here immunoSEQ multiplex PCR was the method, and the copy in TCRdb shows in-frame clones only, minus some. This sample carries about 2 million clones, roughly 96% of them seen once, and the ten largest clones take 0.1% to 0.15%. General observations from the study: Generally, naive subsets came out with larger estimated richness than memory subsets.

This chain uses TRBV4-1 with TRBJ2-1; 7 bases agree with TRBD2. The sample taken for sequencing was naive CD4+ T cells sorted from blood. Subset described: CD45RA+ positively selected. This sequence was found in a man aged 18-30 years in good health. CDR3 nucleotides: TGCGCCAGCAGCCAAAAAGCGGGACCCTACAATGAGCAGTTCTTC. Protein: CASSQKAGPYNEQFF.